What follows are 17 T cell receptor beta chains derived from one specimen sequenced in a study of cytomegalovirus exposure and HLA in healthy donors. The PCR contained 60 Vbeta and 13 Jbeta primers. Clones were read by immunoSEQ multiplex PCR, and TCRdb kept only the in-frame ones, dropping some. The data contain around 180,000 clones, around nine tenths of them singletons. The sequencing input was PBMCs. The receptors derive from a woman aged 18-29 years in good health and CMV-seronegative.

The count of this clone is one. This chain joins TRBV12-5 and TRBJ1-2; tentatively, D is TRBD1 (6 bases). This CDR3 has 14 residues. CDR1 and CDR2 (germline): LGHNT, FRNRAP. The V end lost 4 bases, the J end lost 8 bases, and 17 bases lay between the germline ends. This CDR3 is CASGSRGGISGYTF. For the CDR3, the DNA is TGTGCTAGTGGTTCTCGAGGGGGTATTAGCGGCTACACCTTC.

The J gene is TRBJ2-1, the V gene TRBV19; a possible D gene is TRBD2 (5 bases). CDR1 and CDR2 from the germline V gene are LNHDA and SQIVND (reference sequence). Trimming took off 10 bases at V and 0 bases at J, with 10 bases between the two ends. This CDR3 spans 13 amino acids. Written as DNA, the CDR3 is TGTGCCAAACGAGGGAGCTCCTACAATGAGCAGTTCTTC. This codes for CAKRGSSYNEQFF.

This chain links TRBV9 with TRBJ2-6; no definite D call. Trimming removed 1 base at V and 2 bases at J, with 4 bases between. The CDR3 contains 14 residues. Looked up from germline, CDR1 is SGDLS and CDR2 is YYNGEE. This chain's CDR3 is CASSVSPGANVLTF. The CDR3 DNA sequence: TGTGCCAGCAGCGTAAGCCCTGGGGCCAACGTCCTGACTTTC.

This sequence joins TRBV27 and TRBJ2-7, with D hard to call. Trimming took off 6 bases at V and 6 bases at J, with 12 bases between the two ends. CDR3 size: 12 residues. The germline gives CDR1 MNHEY, CDR2 SMNVEV (reference sequence). The CDR3 sequence: CASSRPPSEQYF. DNA of the CDR3: TGTGCCAGCAGCCGCCCCCCGAGCGAGCAGTACTTC.

The chain employs TRBV2 and TRBJ1-4, with TRBD1 matching over 11 bases. The V segment lost 5 bases and the J segment 8 bases; nucleotides outside the gene matches: 4. Looked up from germline, CDR1 is SNHLY and CDR2 is FYNNEI. The CDR3 length is 14 residues. The chain's CDR3 is CASSPGTGGEKLFF. CDR3 DNA: TGTGCCAGCAGTCCAGGGACAGGGGGAGAAAAACTGTTTTTT.

The rearrangement joins TRBV14 to TRBJ1-1; 8 nucleotides line up with TRBD1. The CDR3 runs to 14 residues. CDR1 and CDR2 from the germline V gene are SGHDN and FVKESK. Losses at the gene ends were 4 bases for V and 5 bases for J; bases not matched to a gene: 6. In DNA, the CDR3 is TGTGCCAGCAGCCTAGGCAGGGGGCGAACTGAAGCTTTCTTT. Protein: CASSLGRGRTEAFF.

The CDR3 sequence: CASSVGAGTYEQYF. The CDR3 region has the DNA TGTGCCAGCAGCGTAGGCGCAGGAACCTACGAGCAGTACTTC. This chain joins TRBV9 and TRBJ2-7; D is unclear. CDR3 size: 14 residues. CDR1 SGDLS and CDR2 YYNGEE come from the germline V gene. V was trimmed by 0 bases and J by 2 bases, leaving 9 bases between them. The complete variable domain, with remaining parts taken from reference TRBV9 and TRBJ2-7, reads DSGVTQTPKHLITATGQRVTLRCSPRSGDLSVYWYQQSLDQGLQFLIQYYNGEERAKGNILERFSAQQFPDLHSELNLSSLELGDSALYFCASSVGAGTYEQYFGPGTRLTVT.

The V and J genes are TRBV19 and TRBJ1-1; maybe TRBD1 (6 bases). The CDR3 runs to 14 residues. Deletions cut 7 bases from V and 2 bases from J, with 14 bases between. Germline V gene lookup returns CDR1 LNHDA and CDR2 SQIVND (reference sequence). CDR3 sequence (DNA): TGTGCCAGTACCAAGACAGGTCTAAACACTGAAGCTTTCTTT. It codes for CASTKTGLNTEAFF.

CDR3 protein: CASNPGGDYGYTF. Written as DNA, the CDR3 is TGTGCCAGCAATCCAGGGGGCGACTATGGCTACACCTTC. The J gene is TRBJ1-2, the V gene TRBV2, with 8 bases aligning to TRBD1. V was clipped by 7 bases and J by 3 bases; unmatched bases: 4. Germline loops: CDR1 SNHLY, CDR2 FYNNEI. The CDR3 length is 13 residues. The full variable domain, with the rest looked up from reference TRBV2 and TRBJ1-2, is EPEVTQTPSHQVTQMGQEVILRCVPISNHLYFYWYRQILGQKVEFLVSFYNNEISEKSEIFDDQFSVERPDGSNFTLKIRSTKLEDSAMYFCASNPGGDYGYTFGSGTRLTVV.

This chain links TRBV4-1 with TRBJ1-2; the D gene is possibly TRBD1 (6 bases). CDR3 length equals 14 residues. Trimming took 0 bases from V and 3 from J, leaving 8 bases between them. Per the germline V gene, CDR1 is MGHRA and CDR2 is YSYEKL. The CDR3 coding sequence is TGCGCCAGCAGCCAAGAATCAGGGGACTATGGCTACACCTTC. Translated: CASSQESGDYGYTF.

The V gene is TRBV11-3, the J gene TRBJ1-1; the match to TRBD1 covers 9 bases. V was pared by 4 bases and J by 4 bases, with 10 bases of the junction left unmatched. The CDR3 is 16 amino acids. Germline V gives CDR1 SGHNT, CDR2 YENEEA. In DNA form, the CDR3 reads TGTGCCAGCAGCTCGACAAGGGACAGGGTTGGCACTGAAGCTTTCTTT. Translation: CASSSTRDRVGTEAFF. Filled out from reference TRBV11-3 and TRBJ1-1, the complete variable domain reads EAGVVQSPRYKIIEKKQPVAFWCNPISGHNTLYWYLQNLGQGPELLIRYENEEAVDDSQLPKDRFSAERLKGVDSTLKIQPAELGDSAVYLCASSSTRDRVGTEAFFGQGTRLTVV.

Worth noting for this clone: An end of the junction does not agree with germline; a read error may underlie this. V and J are TRBV19 and TRBJ1-4, with D possibly TRBD1 on 5 matching bases. This CDR3 has 13 amino acids. Germline V gene data show CDR1 as LNHDA and CDR2 as SQIVND (reference sequence). The CDR3 loop is CAGSMEGNEKLFF. CDR3 sequence (DNA): TGTGCCGGTAGTATGGAGGGGAATGAAAAACTGTTTTTT.

This chain connects TRBV9 to TRBJ2-7, with 8 bases lining up with TRBD2. In germline, CDR1 is SGDLS, CDR2 YYNGEE. CDR3 length equals 15 residues. V lost 0 bases to trimming and J lost 5 bases; unmatched junction nucleotides: 7. The CDR3 bases are TGTGCCAGCAGCGTAGAAGGTACGGGGGGGCACGAGCAGTACTTC. It is translated as CASSVEGTGGHEQYF.

V and J are TRBV28 and TRBJ2-7; TRBD2 might be the D (6 bases). V was cut by 3 bases and J by 0 bases, with 12 bases left in between. CDR1 is MDHEN, CDR2 SYDVKM, per germline. The CDR3 runs 15 residues. CDR3 residues: CASSFGTDYSYEQYF. The CDR3 DNA reads TGTGCCAGCAGTTTCGGGACTGACTACTCCTACGAGCAGTACTTC.

The J gene is TRBJ1-2, the V gene TRBV19; maybe TRBD1 (5 bases). V shed 5 bases and J shed 4 bases, with 14 bases lying between them. The CDR3 length is 14 residues. From germline, CDR1 is LNHDA and CDR2 SQIVND (reference sequence). The CDR3 region is CASSPDNRIYGYTF. CDR3 nucleotides: TGTGCCAGTAGTCCCGATAACAGGATCTATGGCTACACCTTC.

The V call is TRBV6-5, the J call TRBJ1-1; 9 bases agree with TRBD1. V gave up 2 bases and J gave up 6 bases; unmatched junction bases: 4. The germline CDR1 and CDR2 sequences are MNHEY and SVGAGI. The length of the CDR3 is 14 residues. In DNA, the CDR3 is TGTGCCAGCAGTTACGGGACAGGGACCTCTGAAGCTTTCTTT. Protein sequence: CASSYGTGTSEAFF.

V is TRBV18 and J is TRBJ2-7; 7 bases agree with TRBD1. CDR3 length equals 13 residues. CDR1 and CDR2 (germline): KGHSH, LQKENI. The trim removed 2 bases at V and 4 bases at J, leaving 2 bases unmatched. CDR3 protein: CASSPNRGYEQYF. The CDR3, as DNA: TGTGCCAGCTCACCAAACAGGGGTTACGAGCAGTACTTC.